The rows below give T cell receptor beta chains drawn from one sample of a study of cytomegalovirus exposure and HLA in healthy donors. The repertoire was sequenced with immunoSEQ multiplex PCR; TCRdb's copy has only in-frame clones and lacks some. The top ten clones hold around 3% of a sample with about 120,000 clones, around three quarters of them seen once. Sequences were obtained from PBMCs. The receptors stem from a woman aged 18 to 35 in good health and CMV-seropositive. Each CDR3 is given with its conserved first and last residue. D genes are given only for firm matches. For some rows the clone size is stated as once, few or many, or as a class when expanded; others skip it.

v_call,clone_size,d_call,j_call,cdr3_aa,cdr3_nt
TRBV19,NA,NA,TRBJ1-1,CASSIRGGDGEAFF,TGTGCCAGTAGTATTAGGGGAGGGGATGGTGAAGCTTTCTTT
TRBV2,NA,TRBD1,TRBJ1-5,CASTRTGTQPQHF,TGTGCCAGCACCCGGACAGGGACGCAGCCCCAGCATTTT
TRBV13,once,TRBD2,TRBJ2-2,CASSLHGAGDTGELFF,TGTGCCAGCAGCTTGCACGGAGCGGGAGACACCGGGGAGCTGTTTTTT
TRBV2,NA,TRBD2,TRBJ2-2,CASSAAGGKSGELFF,TGTGCCAGCAGCGCCGCGGGAGGCAAGAGCGGGGAGCTGTTTTTT
TRBV6-1,NA,NA,TRBJ2-7,CASRRAGLYEQYF,TGTGCCAGCAGACGTGCAGGGCTCTACGAGCAGTACTTC
TRBV27,NA,NA,TRBJ1-5,CASSSSLWADSQHF,TGTGCCAGCAGTTCTAGCCTTTGGGCCGATTCCCAGCATTTT
TRBV6-5,NA,NA,TRBJ2-7,CASSYSWRGEQYF,TGTGCCAGCAGCTACAGCTGGAGGGGCGAGCAGTACTTC
TRBV27,NA,TRBD1,TRBJ2-7,CASSLFAGRDRGSEQYF,TGTGCCAGCAGTTTATTCGCCGGCCGGGACAGGGGTAGCGAGCAGTACTTC
TRBV19,NA,NA,TRBJ2-1,CASSLRRDNEQFF,TGTGCCAGTAGTCTCCGGAGAGACAATGAGCAGTTCTTC
TRBV5-1,NA,TRBD1,TRBJ1-4,CASSNPGQGATNEKLFF,TGCGCCAGCAGCAACCCGGGACAGGGGGCAACTAATGAAAAACTGTTTTTT
TRBV5-1,NA,TRBD1,TRBJ1-4,CASSTTGGGEKLFF,TGCGCCAGCAGCACGACAGGGGGTGGTGAAAAACTGTTTTTT
TRBV15,NA,NA,TRBJ2-1,CATSRSRDSYNEQFF,TGTGCCACCAGCAGATCCCGGGACTCCTACAATGAGCAGTTCTTC
TRBV9,NA,NA,TRBJ2-2,CASSVVQGGTGELFF,TGTGCCAGCAGCGTAGTTCAGGGAGGTACCGGGGAGCTGTTTTTT
TRBV7-9,once,TRBD2,TRBJ2-1,CASSLAMVAGGRGHEQFF,TGTGCCAGCAGCTTAGCGATGGTAGCGGGAGGGCGGGGTCATGAGCAGTTCTTC
TRBV6-5,NA,TRBD1,TRBJ1-5,CASSYSGTEPQPQHF,TGTGCCAGCAGTTACTCAGGGACAGAACCTCAGCCCCAGCATTTT
TRBV19,few,NA,TRBJ2-3,CASSIDGGGTDTQYF,TGTGCCAGTAGTATAGATGGAGGGGGCACAGATACGCAGTATTTT
TRBV19,NA,NA,TRBJ2-2,CASRSGTGADTGELFF,TGTGCCAGTAGGTCGGGGACGGGAGCCGACACCGGGGAGCTGTTTTTT
TRBV11-2,NA,TRBD2,TRBJ2-2,CASSLLAGRGGELFF,TGTGCCAGCAGCTTACTAGCGGGCAGGGGCGGGGAGCTGTTTTTT
TRBV9,few,TRBD2,TRBJ2-5,CASSPWLAGSETQYF,TGTGCCAGCAGCCCCTGGCTAGCGGGAAGTGAGACCCAGTACTTC
TRBV25-1,NA,NA,TRBJ1-2,CASSESRAGVGTGGYTF,TGTGCCAGCAGTGAATCCAGGGCAGGGGTTGGGACGGGTGGCTACACCTTC